This TCR beta chain was retrieved from a study of TIL therapy for anti-PD-1-resistant metastatic lung cancer. For the study at large: Median patient age was about 56, ranging 38-75 years.

Germline loops: CDR1 GTSNPN, CDR2 SVGIG (reference sequence). The J segment lost 9 bases and the V segment lost 5 bases, leaving 4 bases of the junction unmatched. This CDR3 contains 11 residues. This sample's time point: pre-treatment sample, taken before nivolumab and TIL therapy. The immunoSEQ assay was v3. The table came from immunoSEQ multiplex PCR; TCRdb's copy has only in-frame clones and leaves some out. The sample yields some 20,000 clones, roughly 85% seen once. General study findings and limits: TIL clonotype persistence in blood showed no apparent association with response.

Points on this clone: Its specificity is unknown.

The chain combines TRBV30 with TRBJ2-1; TRBD1 agrees at 7 bases. This receptor was obtained from a person aged 25 to 80 with non-small cell lung cancer. The material sequenced was blood, taken at baseline. In nucleotides, the CDR3 is TGTGCCTGGGGGGACAGTACTGAGCAGTTCTTC. Translation gives CAWGDSTEQFF.